This passage covers 20 T cell receptor beta chains from one sample sequenced in a study of CD8 T cells in Susac syndrome. Reverse transcription of 0.5 to 1 ug RNA was performed with random hexamers. In TCRdb, the immunoSEQ multiplex PCR reads were re-called with MiXCR into one record per CDR3 protein. The sample contains roughly 120,000 distinct CDR3 sequences, roughly 94% of which appear only once. The sequenced sample consisted of CD4+ T cells from PBMCs. Receptors originate from a human donor in good health.

The CDR3 here is CASSPRTSGQRGTQYF. The CDR3 DNA reads TGTGCCAGTAGTCCGAGGACTAGCGGACAAAGGGGGACCCAGTACTTC. The chain joins TRBV19 to TRBJ2-5, with 10 bases that match TRBD2. The CDR3 covers 16 residues. From germline, CDR1 is LNHDA and CDR2 SQIVND (reference sequence). J lost 7 bases, V lost 5 bases, and 13 bases had no gene match.

The table lists this clonotype with a few counts. The genes are TRBV29-1 and TRBJ2-3, with D unresolved. The ends were cut back, 4 bases at V and 2 bases at J, with 10 bases in the middle. Looked up from germline, CDR1 is SQVTM and CDR2 is ANQGSEA. The CDR3 contains 13 residues. CDR3 region: CSVGARYTDTQYF. In DNA, the CDR3 is TGCAGCGTTGGGGCCAGATACACAGATACGCAGTATTTT.

The chain joins TRBV2 to TRBJ2-3, with no clear D. This CDR3 has 14 residues. Looked up from germline, CDR1 is SNHLY and CDR2 is FYNNEI. The V end lost 2 bases, the J end lost 8 bases, and 14 bases lay between the germline ends. The DNA for the CDR3 is TGTGCCAGCAGTGAACAATCGACGGCCGGTACGCAGTATTTT. Its translation: CASSEQSTAGTQYF.

This chain joins TRBV12-3 or TRBV12-4 and TRBJ2-3; 10 nucleotides match TRBD1. The length of the CDR3 is 13 residues. Trimming took 6 bases from V and 5 from J; bases not matched to a gene: 2. The CDR3 sequence: CASRGQGGDTQYF. The CDR3 DNA follows: TGTGCCAGCAGAGGACAGGGGGGAGATACGCAGTATTTT.

The chain couples TRBV3-1 to TRBJ2-5; D is possibly TRBD2 (6 bases). Germline CDR1 is LGHDT and CDR2 is YNNKEL (reference sequence). V lost 2 bases, J lost 5 bases, and 15 bases lay in between. The CDR3 is 15 residues long. The DNA for the CDR3 is TGTGCCAGCAGCCAACGGCAGGAGGGATGGGAGACCCAGTACTTC. It encodes CASSQRQEGWETQYF.

The chain carries TRBV2 and TRBJ1-5, with D possibly being TRBD1 (5 bases). CDR1 SNHLY and CDR2 FYNNEI come from the germline V gene. V was shortened by 4 bases and J by 3 bases, with 13 bases between the two germline ends. There are 15 residues in the CDR3. The CDR3 region has the DNA TGTGCCAGCAGTGCCATGGGGACTAACAATCAGCCCCAGCATTTT. It is translated as CASSAMGTNNQPQHF.

This sequence joins TRBV7-9 and TRBJ2-1; D perhaps matches TRBD2 (6 bases). CDR3 length equals 16 residues. Germline V CDR1 and CDR2: SEHNR, FQNEAQ (reference sequence). Trimming took 0 bases from V and 5 from J, leaving 14 bases between them. CDR3 bases: TGTGCCAGCAGCTTAGCGGGAGGAAGGAGTAACAATGAGCAGTTCTTC. Translation gives CASSLAGGRSNNEQFF.

Concerning this clonotype: One end of the junction varies from germline; a read error may be responsible. This chain joins TRBV28 and TRBJ1-2; D uncertain. The length of the CDR3 is 15 residues. Germline assignment: CDR1 MDHEN and CDR2 SYDVKM. The CDR3 here is CAGSPQRRVFQGYTF. Here the CDR3 DNA reads TGTGCCGGCAGTCCCCAGCGGAGGGTCTTTCAGGGCTACACCTTC.

The rearrangement uses TRBV29-1 and TRBJ2-1, with TRBD2 matching 10 bases. The trim removed 6 bases at V and 9 bases at J, leaving 14 bases unmatched. The CDR3 is 15 residues long. The germline gives CDR1 SQVTM, CDR2 ANQGSEA. The chain's CDR3 is CSVGMRGSGRPEQFF. CDR3 bases: TGCAGCGTGGGGATGCGTGGTAGCGGGAGGCCTGAGCAGTTCTTC.

J is TRBJ2-1 and V is TRBV3-1; D uncertain. CDR1 is LGHDT, CDR2 YNNKEL, per germline (reference sequence). V was cut by 3 bases and J by 5 bases, with 5 bases left in between. The CDR3 runs 12 residues. Here the CDR3 reads CASSHRDNEQFF. CDR3 nucleotides: TGTGCCAGCAGCCACCGGGACAATGAGCAGTTCTTC.

The chain couples TRBV7-8 to TRBJ2-5; 7 bases line up with TRBD2. In germline, CDR1 is SGHVS, CDR2 FQNEAQ. The CDR3 totals 14 residues. With V trimmed by 3 bases and J by 1 base, 2 bases remained unmatched. This CDR3 reads CASSFASGQETQYF. Written as DNA, the CDR3 is TGTGCCAGCAGCTTTGCTAGCGGCCAAGAGACCCAGTACTTC.

The V gene is TRBV20-1, the J gene TRBJ2-2; D unclear. Germline V lookup: CDR1 DFQATT, CDR2 SNEGSKA (reference sequence). The V end was cut by 0 bases, the J end by 2 bases, with 4 bases between. This CDR3 has 13 amino acids. The CDR3 nucleotides are TGCAGTGCTAGAGAGACTAACACCGGGGAGCTGTTTTTT. Translating gives CSARETNTGELFF.

This sequence joins TRBV12-3 or TRBV12-4 and TRBJ1-2; a weak D match, TRBD1 (5 bases). Trimming left V 6 bases short and J 6 bases short, with 14 bases between. The CDR3 runs 13 residues. For the CDR3, the DNA is TGTGCCAGCAGGCGGACATTGAGTGATGGCTACACCTTC. Its protein product is CASRRTLSDGYTF.

The V call is TRBV2, the J call TRBJ2-7, with a weak D call TRBD1 (6 bases). The V and J ends lost 9 bases and 5 bases respectively, with 17 bases between them. The CDR3 contains 13 residues. CDR1 and CDR2 from the germline V gene are SNHLY and FYNNEI. The CDR3 region is CASTGPSGDEQYF. CDR3 coding DNA: TGTGCCAGTACCGGGCCCTCAGGGGACGAGCAGTACTTC.

The V call is TRBV7-2, the J call TRBJ1-1; the D gene is possibly TRBD1 (5 bases). Germline assignment: CDR1 SGHTA and CDR2 FQGNSA. The CDR3 runs 15 residues. V lost 1 base and J lost 4, with 13 bases in between. CDR3: CASSLEAGAGTEAFF. The CDR3 DNA reads as TGTGCCAGCAGCTTAGAGGCCGGGGCAGGCACTGAAGCTTTCTTT.

This chain links TRBV29-1 with TRBJ2-6, with D unclear. The germline gives CDR1 SQVTM, CDR2 ANQGSEA. The CDR3 is 14 residues long. V was clipped by 0 bases and J by 2 bases, with 5 bases between them. DNA of the CDR3: TGCAGCGTTGAAGATCCACCTGGGGCCAACGTCCTGACTTTC. Protein product: CSVEDPPGANVLTF. Using reference TRBV29-1 and TRBJ2-6 for the parts outside the CDR3, the full variable domain is SAVISQKPSRDICQRGTSLTIQCQVDSQVTMMFWYRQQPGQSLTLIATANQGSEATYESGFVIDKFPISRPNLTFSTLTVSNMSPEDSSIYLCSVEDPPGANVLTFGAGSRLTVL.

This clonotype has a handful of counts. V and J are TRBV6-2 or TRBV6-3 and TRBJ2-7; no reliable D call. The CDR3 length is 13 residues. The V end lost 0 bases, the J end lost 0 bases, and 3 bases lay between the germline ends. Germline loops: CDR1 MNHEY, CDR2 SVGEGT. CDR3 nucleotide sequence: TGTGCCAGCAGTTACTCCGGCTCCTACGAGCAGTACTTC. Amino acid sequence: CASSYSGSYEQYF.

The chain employs TRBV28 and TRBJ1-4, with 10 bases lining up with TRBD1. The CDR3 is 14 residues long. Germline V lookup: CDR1 MDHEN, CDR2 SYDVKM. After removal of 7 bases from V and 9 bases from J, the junction contained 8 bases not matched to a gene. CDR3 DNA: TGTGCCAGCATAGCCCGGGACAGGGGCCAAAAACTGTTTTTT. Its protein product is CASIARDRGQKLFF.

The chain couples TRBV2 to TRBJ1-5, with D hard to call. The length of the CDR3 is 15 residues. The V and J ends lost 2 bases and 0 bases respectively, with 8 bases between them. In germline, CDR1 is SNHLY, CDR2 FYNNEI. CDR3 protein: CASSERKGSNQPQHF. The CDR3 nucleotides are TGTGCCAGCAGTGAACGGAAGGGTAGCAATCAGCCCCAGCATTTT.

This clonotype was observed a single time. The chain joins TRBV6-1 to TRBJ2-3; TRBD2 agrees at 8 bases. The CDR3 contains 19 residues. The V gene end was trimmed by 6 bases and the J gene end by 10 bases; junction bases not matched to a gene: 27. From germline, CDR1 is MNHNS and CDR2 SASEGT. DNA of the CDR3: TGTGCCAGCAGGGTGGACTATAGTTCTCTAGCGGGTGTTAGTAAACCGCAGTATTTT. Encoded protein: CASRVDYSSLAGVSKPQYF.